This T cell receptor beta chain was observed in a study of T cells in Graves' hyperthyroidism and ophthalmopathy. Study summary: Blood was drawn when the patient was first diagnosed and still untreated. Regarding the study as a whole: Model predictions of ophthalmopathy came a median around 6.5 months before onset. Appearing also in blood were most of the thyroid clonotypes expanded above 0.001.

In its sample, this clonotype was seen many times. What it recognizes is unknown. V lost 6 bases, J lost 3 bases, and 14 bases lay in between. Germline CDR1 is DFQATT and CDR2 is SNEGSKA (reference sequence). The CDR3 spans 13 residues. Across 18 months, stable Graves' hyperthyroidism was marked by no progression to ophthalmopathy. Researchers took RNA transcripts and amplified the TCR beta CDR3 regions from them. A first-round RT-PCR of the TCR CDR3 used the HTBI primer set. In TCRdb, the multiplex PCR reads were re-called with MiXCR into one record per CDR3 protein. The repertoire holds under 650,000 distinct CDR3 sequences, with under 20% as singletons.

This chain joins TRBV20-1 and TRBJ1-1; D is unresolved. Sequencing used blood. This TCR was recovered from a woman in her twenties or thirties with Graves' hyperthyroidism. The CDR3 sequence: CSANSEVDTEAFF. CDR3 DNA sequence: TGCAGTGCCAACTCTGAGGTGGACACTGAAGCTTTCTTT.